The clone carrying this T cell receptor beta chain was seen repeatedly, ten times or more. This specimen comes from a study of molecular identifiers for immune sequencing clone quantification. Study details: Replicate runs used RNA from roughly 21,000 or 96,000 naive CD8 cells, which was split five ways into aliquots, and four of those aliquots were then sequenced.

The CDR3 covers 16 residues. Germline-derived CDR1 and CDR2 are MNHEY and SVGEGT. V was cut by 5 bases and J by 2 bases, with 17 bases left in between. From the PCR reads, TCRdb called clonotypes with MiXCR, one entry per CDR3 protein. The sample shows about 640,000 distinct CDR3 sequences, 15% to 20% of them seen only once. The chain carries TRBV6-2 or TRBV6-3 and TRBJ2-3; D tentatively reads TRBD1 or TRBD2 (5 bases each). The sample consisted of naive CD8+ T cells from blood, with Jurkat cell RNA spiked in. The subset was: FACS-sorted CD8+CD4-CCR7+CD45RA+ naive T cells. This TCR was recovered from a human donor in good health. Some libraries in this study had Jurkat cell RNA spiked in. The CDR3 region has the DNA TGTGCCAGCAGTGGCGATGTCTACGGGACCACAGATACGCAGTATTTT. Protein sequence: CASSGDVYGTTDTQYF.